A single sample is the source of the 17 T cell receptor beta chains below, sequenced in a study of blood T cell repertoires in COVID-19. The assay was immunoSEQ multiplex PCR, and TCRdb's table has in-frame clones only and misses some. The repertoire has some 130,000 clones, around 89% of them found once; the top ten carry about 17%. Sequencing was performed on peripheral blood. All receptors derive from a man aged 45 to 65 with active or convalescent COVID-19.

The chain joins TRBV19 to TRBJ1-1; a weak D match, TRBD1 (6 bases). The CDR3 is 11 residues long. CDR1 and CDR2 from the germline V gene are LNHDA and SQIVND (reference sequence). The V end lost 8 bases, the J end lost 9 bases, and 13 bases lay between the germline ends. The DNA for the CDR3 is TGTGCCAGTCAACTGGGGGCTCAAGCTTTCTTT. Translation gives CASQLGAQAFF.

This clone was seen a single time. This chain joins TRBV7-6 and TRBJ1-1, with a possible D match to TRBD1 (6 bases). The length of the CDR3 is 16 residues. V lost 5 bases to trimming and J lost 3 bases, with 19 bases between them. Germline V gene sequence: CDR1 SGHVS, CDR2 FNYEAQ. CDR3 sequence (DNA): TGTGCCAGCAGCGATTATCTGGGGGCGTCAGACACTGAAGCTTTCTTT. Its protein product is CASSDYLGASDTEAFF. Based on the CDR3 plus reference TRBV7-6 and TRBJ1-1, the full variable domain is GAGVSQSPRYKVTKRGQDVALRCDPISGHVSLYWYRQALGQGPEFLTYFNYEAQQDKSGLPNDRFSAERPEGSISTLTIQRTEQRDSAMYRCASSDYLGASDTEAFFGQGTRLTVV.

This chain connects TRBV6-1 to TRBJ2-1, with TRBD2 matching over 7 bases. Trimming cost V 5 bases and J 9 bases; bases outside gene matches: 7. The CDR3 runs 13 residues. Germline CDR1 MNHNS, CDR2 SASEGT. The CDR3 reads CASSQSSGGEQFF. Here the CDR3 DNA reads TGTGCCAGCAGTCAGTCTAGCGGCGGTGAGCAGTTCTTC.

This rearrangement joins TRBV29-1 to TRBJ1-4, with 8 bases that match TRBD1. The CDR3 runs 16 residues. V was clipped by 4 bases and J by 8 bases; unmatched bases: 15. Germline V gene data show CDR1 as SQVTM and CDR2 as ANQGSEA. The CDR3 coding sequence is TGCAGCGTTGGCCCAGGGGGCGCAGGTGGAGGAGAAAAACTGTTTTTT. Its protein product is CSVGPGGAGGGEKLFF.

The CDR3 DNA reads TGTGCCAGCTCACCAGGGCCAGCCGAAGGCTTCAACTATGGCTACACCTTC. Its protein product is CASSPGPAEGFNYGYTF. The chain has TRBV18 and TRBJ1-2; D is uncertain. Germline lookup yields CDR1 KGHSH and CDR2 LQKENI. Trimming cost V 2 bases and J 2 bases, with 18 bases left between them. The CDR3 is made up of 17 amino acids.

This chain links TRBV5-1 with TRBJ1-5; TRBD1 is a possible D gene (5 bases). CDR1 is SGHRS and CDR2 is YFSETQ in the germline V gene. The germline V and J ends were trimmed by 3 bases and 5 bases, with 9 bases remaining between them. This CDR3 comprises 13 residues. The CDR3 coding sequence is TGCGCCAGCAGCTCGGGGGTTGATCAGCCCCAGCATTTT. This translates into CASSSGVDQPQHF.

The rearrangement uses TRBV15 and TRBJ1-1; the match to TRBD1 covers 7 bases. The germline V gene has CDR1 LNHNV and CDR2 YYDKDF (reference sequence). CDR3 length: 15 amino acids. The junction had 4 bases not matched to a gene; V was cut back by 0 bases and J by 3 bases. This CDR3 reads CATSREWQGDTEAFF. CDR3 bases: TGTGCCACCAGCAGAGAATGGCAGGGGGACACTGAAGCTTTCTTT.

The rearrangement links TRBV5-4 to TRBJ2-7, with D tentatively TRBD1 (5 bases). Germline V lookup: CDR1 SGHNT, CDR2 YYREEE (reference sequence). This CDR3 region has 14 residues. V lost 1 base and J 3 bases, leaving 11 bases between the germline ends. The CDR3 sequence is CASSLPDSYYEQYF. The CDR3 region has the DNA TGTGCCAGCAGCTTGCCAGACAGTTACTACGAGCAGTACTTC.

This sequence joins TRBV6-5 and TRBJ1-4; D not certain. CDR3 length: 13 amino acids. Deletions cut 7 bases from V and 5 bases from J, with 11 bases between. Germline values: CDR1 MNHEY, CDR2 SVGAGI. The CDR3 DNA is TGTGCCAGCACGCGGGGTAAAAATGAAAAACTGTTTTTT. It codes for CASTRGKNEKLFF.

This chain uses TRBV4-1 with TRBJ2-3; 8 nucleotides align to TRBD2. Germline CDR1 and CDR2: MGHRA and YSYEKL. The CDR3 sequence is 16 residues long. With 1 base clipped from V and 1 base from J, the junction kept 4 bases outside the gene matches. The CDR3 nucleotides are TGCGCCAGCAGCCAAGGGGGTAGCGGGGGCACAGATACGCAGTATTTT. It encodes CASSQGGSGGTDTQYF.

The chain employs TRBV20-1 and TRBJ2-3; 7 bases align to TRBD2. This CDR3 region has 14 residues. Germline assignment: CDR1 DFQATT and CDR2 SNEGSKA (reference sequence). V was pared by 3 bases and J by 6 bases, with 9 bases of the junction left unmatched. CDR3 coding DNA: TGCAGTGCTAGTATTAGAGGGACTACTGATACGCAGTATTTT. Translated, it gives CSASIRGTTDTQYF.

The gene calls are TRBV7-2 and TRBJ2-1; 8 positions agree with TRBD1. The CDR3 is made up of 16 amino acids. Germline lookup yields CDR1 SGHTA and CDR2 FQGNSA. The trim removed 4 bases at V and 0 bases at J, leaving 5 bases unmatched. The CDR3 DNA reads as TGTGCCAGCAGCTCACGACAGGGGAGCTCCTACAATGAGCAGTTCTTC. Protein product: CASSSRQGSSYNEQFF.

This chain links TRBV23-1 with TRBJ2-1, with D maybe TRBD2 (6 bases). TRBV23-1 is reported as an ORF; its role is uncertain. Trimming left V 2 bases short and J 0 bases short, with 14 bases between. This CDR3 region has 17 residues. CDR3 coding DNA: TGCGCCAGCAGTCAACCGCAGCGGGTCCTCTCCTACAATGAGCAGTTCTTC. This gives the protein CASSQPQRVLSYNEQFF.

The rearrangement uses TRBV11-2 and TRBJ2-7, with 8 bases that match TRBD1. Germline loops: CDR1 SGHAT, CDR2 FQNNGV. The ends lost 5 bases at V and 6 bases at J; junction bases unmatched: 12. The CDR3 sequence is 15 residues long. This chain's CDR3 is CASSILETGASEQYF. In nucleotides, the CDR3 is TGTGCCAGCAGCATCTTAGAGACAGGGGCCTCCGAGCAGTACTTC.

This chain uses TRBV19 with TRBJ1-3; no firm D call. This CDR3 is 15 amino acids long. Per germline, CDR1 LNHDA and CDR2 SQIVND (reference sequence). V lost 9 bases and J lost 0, with 15 bases in between. The CDR3 region is CASRNGLNSGNTIYF. The CDR3 DNA reads as TGTGCCAGCAGAAATGGACTTAACTCTGGAAACACCATATATTTT.

The gene calls are TRBV27 and TRBJ2-3; tentatively, D is TRBD2 (6 bases). The CDR3 is made up of 15 amino acids. CDR1 and CDR2 from the germline V gene are MNHEY and SMNVEV (reference sequence). Trimming removed 2 bases at V and 2 bases at J, with 11 bases between. CDR3 nucleotide sequence: TGTGCCAGCAGTTTAAAGGCGGGGCCCACAGATACGCAGTATTTT. Amino acids: CASSLKAGPTDTQYF.

This clone was recorded once. The chain carries TRBV7-9 and TRBJ2-2; D call uncertain. The CDR3 is 13 amino acids. The V end lost 2 bases, the J end lost 8 bases, and 9 bases lay between the germline ends. Germline values: CDR1 SEHNR, CDR2 FQNEAQ (reference sequence). CDR3 coding DNA: TGTGCCAGCAGCTTACTAGTAACGGGGGAGCTGTTTTTT. Translation gives CASSLLVTGELFF.